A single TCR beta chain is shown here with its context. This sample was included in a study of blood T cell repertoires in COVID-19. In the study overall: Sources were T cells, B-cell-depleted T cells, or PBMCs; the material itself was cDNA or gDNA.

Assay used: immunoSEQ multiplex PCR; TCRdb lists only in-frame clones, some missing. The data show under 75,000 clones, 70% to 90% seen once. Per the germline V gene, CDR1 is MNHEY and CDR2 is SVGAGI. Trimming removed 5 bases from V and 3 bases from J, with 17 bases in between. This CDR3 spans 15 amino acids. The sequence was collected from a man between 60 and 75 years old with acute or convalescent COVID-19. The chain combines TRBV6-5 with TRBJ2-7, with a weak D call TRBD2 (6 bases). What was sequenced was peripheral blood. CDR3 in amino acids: CASSRDSLVDYEQYF. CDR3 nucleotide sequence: TGTGCCAGCAGTCGGGACTCCCTGGTCGACTACGAGCAGTACTTC.